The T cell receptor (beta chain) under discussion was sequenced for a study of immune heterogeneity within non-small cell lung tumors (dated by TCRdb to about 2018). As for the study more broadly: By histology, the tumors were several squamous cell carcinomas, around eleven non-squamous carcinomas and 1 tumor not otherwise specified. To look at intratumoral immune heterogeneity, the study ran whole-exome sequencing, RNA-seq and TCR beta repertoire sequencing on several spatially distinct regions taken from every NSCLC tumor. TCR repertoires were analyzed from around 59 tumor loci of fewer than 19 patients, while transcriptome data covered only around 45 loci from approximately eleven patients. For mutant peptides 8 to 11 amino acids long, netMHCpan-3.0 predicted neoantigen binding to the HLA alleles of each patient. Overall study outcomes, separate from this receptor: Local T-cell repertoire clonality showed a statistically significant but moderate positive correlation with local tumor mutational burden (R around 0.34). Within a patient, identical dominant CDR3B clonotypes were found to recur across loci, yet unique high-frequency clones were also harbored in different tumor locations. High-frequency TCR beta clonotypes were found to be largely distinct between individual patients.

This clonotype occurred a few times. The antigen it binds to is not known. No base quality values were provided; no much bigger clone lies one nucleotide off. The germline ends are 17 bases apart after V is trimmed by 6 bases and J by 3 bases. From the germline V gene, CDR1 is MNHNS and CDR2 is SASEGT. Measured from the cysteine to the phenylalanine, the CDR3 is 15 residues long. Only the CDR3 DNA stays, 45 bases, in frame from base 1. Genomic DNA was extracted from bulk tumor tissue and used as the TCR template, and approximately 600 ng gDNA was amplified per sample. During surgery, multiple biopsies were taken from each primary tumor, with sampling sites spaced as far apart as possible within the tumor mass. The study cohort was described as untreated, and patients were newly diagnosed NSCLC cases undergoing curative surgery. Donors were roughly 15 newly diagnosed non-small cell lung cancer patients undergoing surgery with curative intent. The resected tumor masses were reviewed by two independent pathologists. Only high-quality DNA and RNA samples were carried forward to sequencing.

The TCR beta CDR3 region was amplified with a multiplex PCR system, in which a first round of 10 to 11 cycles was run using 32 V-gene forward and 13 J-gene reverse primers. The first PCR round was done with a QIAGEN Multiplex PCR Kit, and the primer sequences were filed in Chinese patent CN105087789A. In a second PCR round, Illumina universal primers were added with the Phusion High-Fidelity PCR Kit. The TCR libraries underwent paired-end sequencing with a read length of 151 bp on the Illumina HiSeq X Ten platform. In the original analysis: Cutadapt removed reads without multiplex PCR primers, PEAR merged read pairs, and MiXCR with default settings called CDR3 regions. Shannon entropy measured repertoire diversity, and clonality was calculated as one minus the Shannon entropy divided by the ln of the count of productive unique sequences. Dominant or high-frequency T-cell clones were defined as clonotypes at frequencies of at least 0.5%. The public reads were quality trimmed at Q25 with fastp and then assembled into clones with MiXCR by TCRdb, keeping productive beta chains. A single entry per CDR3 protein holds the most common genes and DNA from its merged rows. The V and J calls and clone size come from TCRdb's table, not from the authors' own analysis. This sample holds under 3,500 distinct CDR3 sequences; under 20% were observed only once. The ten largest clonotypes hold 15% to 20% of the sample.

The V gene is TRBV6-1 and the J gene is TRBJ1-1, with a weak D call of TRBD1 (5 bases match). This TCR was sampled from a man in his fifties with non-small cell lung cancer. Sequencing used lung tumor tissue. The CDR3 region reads CASSYRDPRHTEAFF. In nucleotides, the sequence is TGTGCCAGCAGCTACCGGGACCCCAGGCACACTGAAGCTTTCTTT.